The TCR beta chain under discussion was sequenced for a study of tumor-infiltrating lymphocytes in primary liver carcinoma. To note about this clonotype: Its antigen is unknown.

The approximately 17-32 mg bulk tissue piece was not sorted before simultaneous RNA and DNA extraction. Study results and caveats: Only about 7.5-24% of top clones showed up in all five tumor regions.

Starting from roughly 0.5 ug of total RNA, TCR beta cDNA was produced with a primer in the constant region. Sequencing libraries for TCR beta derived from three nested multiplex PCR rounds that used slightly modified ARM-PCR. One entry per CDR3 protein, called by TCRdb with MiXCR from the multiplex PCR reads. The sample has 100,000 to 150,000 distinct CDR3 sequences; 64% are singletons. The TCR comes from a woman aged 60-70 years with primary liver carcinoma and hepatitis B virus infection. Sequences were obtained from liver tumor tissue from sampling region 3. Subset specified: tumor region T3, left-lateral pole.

CDR3 residues: CASSVEERTEAFF. Written as DNA, the CDR3 is TGTGCCAGCAGCGTAGAGGAAAGGACTGAAGCTTTCTTT. V is TRBV9 and J is TRBJ1-1; D ambiguous. Germline values: CDR1 SGDLS, CDR2 YYNGEE. With 0 bases removed from V and 5 bases from J, the gap between germline ends came to 8 bases. The CDR3 contains 13 residues. The full variable domain, completed using reference TRBV9 and TRBJ1-1, is DSGVTQTPKHLITATGQRVTLRCSPRSGDLSVYWYQQSLDQGLQFLIQYYNGEERAKGNILERFSAQQFPDLHSELNLSSLELGDSALYFCASSVEERTEAFFGQGTRLTVV.